The 25 T cell receptor beta chains presented below share a single source sample, sequenced in a study of molecular identifiers for immune sequencing clone quantification. TCRdb reanalysed the PCR reads using MiXCR and keeps one entry per CDR3 protein. The sample holds 300,000 to 350,000 distinct CDR3 sequences, around a fifth seen once. Input material: naive CD8+ T cells from blood, with Jurkat cell RNA spiked in. The subset denotes: FACS-sorted CD8+CD4-CCR7+CD45RA+ naive T cells. The receptors were gathered from a human donor in good health. Some libraries in this study had Jurkat cell RNA spiked in.

As to this clonotype: A single base separates this from a much larger clone, so it may be a read error. The chain carries TRBV24-1 and TRBJ2-6, with D possibly being TRBD1 (5 bases). Germline loops: CDR1 KGHDR, CDR2 SFDVKD. The CDR3 sequence is 16 residues long. CDR3 region: CATSGDTSSGANVPTF. For the CDR3, the DNA is TGTGCCACCAGTGGAGACACCAGCTCTGGGGCCAACGTCCCGACTTTC.

This clonotype has at least ten counts. V and J are TRBV6-5 and TRBJ1-5; D remains unclear. V dropped 5 bases and J dropped 0 bases, with 11 bases sitting between them. Germline V lookup: CDR1 MNHEY, CDR2 SVGAGI. CDR3 length: 15 residues. CDR3 amino acids: CASSTLGNSNQPQHF. For the CDR3, the DNA is TGTGCCAGCAGTACCCTTGGGAATAGCAATCAGCCCCAGCATTTT.

This clonotype has a count of ten or more. The CDR3: CASSQVTSGNYEQYF. DNA of the CDR3: TGCGCCAGCAGCCAAGTGACTAGCGGTAACTACGAGCAGTACTTC. The chain has TRBV4-1 and TRBJ2-7, with 9 nucleotides matching TRBD2. CDR3 length equals 15 residues. Germline V gene lookup returns CDR1 MGHRA and CDR2 YSYEKL. Trimming removed 1 base from V and 3 bases from J; junction bases left unmatched: 4.

This clonotype was seen many times. This chain uses TRBV9 with TRBJ2-3; D is possibly TRBD1 (6 bases). Germline V gene lookup returns CDR1 SGDLS and CDR2 YYNGEE. V lost 2 bases, J lost 0 bases, and 13 bases lay in between. The length of the CDR3 is 16 residues. In DNA form, the CDR3 reads TGTGCCAGCAGCGTCGCAGGGGCGTTAAGCACAGATACGCAGTATTTT. Translated, it gives CASSVAGALSTDTQYF.

This clonotype was seen ten or more times. The chain uses TRBV4-1 and TRBJ1-1; D unresolved. Trimming cost V 4 bases and J 6 bases, with 12 bases left between them. The CDR3 contains 13 residues. Germline V CDR1 and CDR2: MGHRA, YSYEKL. This CDR3 is CASSLRPGAEAFF. DNA of the CDR3: TGCGCCAGCAGCCTCCGGCCCGGGGCTGAAGCTTTCTTT.

This clonotype has a handful of counts. A read error may explain this, as a much larger clone is one base away. The genes are TRBV29-1 and TRBJ2-3; D remains unclear. CDR1 is SQVTM, CDR2 ANQGSEA, per germline. The CDR3 has 14 amino acids. The CDR3 DNA is TGCGGCGTTGAAGATAGAGGCAGCACAGATACGCAGTATTTT. This encodes CGVEDRGSTDTQYF.

In this sample, this clonotype turned up a few times. CDR3 residues: CAVQVSYEQYF. The CDR3 nucleotides are TGTGCCGTACAGGTCTCCTACGAGCAGTACTTC. The V gene is TRBV6-1, the J gene TRBJ2-7; TRBD1 is a possible D gene (5 bases). CDR3 length: 11 amino acids. V shed 11 bases and J shed 0 bases, with 8 bases lying between them. Germline values: CDR1 MNHNS, CDR2 SASEGT.

The table lists this clonotype with many counts. The CDR3 coding sequence is TGCGCCAGCAGCCAGCTACAGGGGTATAGTCCTCAGCCCCAGCATTTT. It translates to CASSQLQGYSPQPQHF. V and J are TRBV4-1 and TRBJ1-5, with TRBD1 matching over 7 bases. This CDR3 contains 16 residues. With V trimmed by 3 bases and J by 6 bases, 11 bases remained unmatched. Looked up from germline, CDR1 is MGHRA and CDR2 is YSYEKL.

In its sample, this clonotype was seen many times. The rearrangement joins TRBV5-8 to TRBJ2-4, with TRBD1 identical over 9 bases. Losses at the gene ends were 0 bases for V and 8 bases for J; bases not matched to a gene: 3. The germline CDR1 and CDR2 sequences are SGHTS and YDEGEE. The CDR3 is made up of 14 amino acids. The CDR3 bases are TGTGCCAGCAGCTTGGGACAGGGGGTAGACATTCAGTACTTC. Amino acids: CASSLGQGVDIQYF.

At least ten counts were recorded for this clonotype. The rearrangement links TRBV4-3 to TRBJ2-3; D is uncertain. CDR3 length equals 16 residues. Germline loops: CDR1 LGHNA, CDR2 YSLEER. Trimming took off 1 base at V and 2 bases at J, with 13 bases between the two ends. CDR3 sequence reads: CASSQGARLTTDTQYF. CDR3 DNA sequence: TGCGCCAGCAGCCAAGGGGCCCGCCTTACCACAGATACGCAGTATTTT.

This clonotype has ten or more counts. The chain employs TRBV27 and TRBJ1-5; maybe TRBD1 (5 bases). Per germline, CDR1 MNHEY and CDR2 SMNVEV (reference sequence). With 0 bases removed from V and 3 bases from J, the gap between germline ends came to 12 bases. The CDR3 is 16 amino acids. This chain's CDR3 is CASSLSGRQFNQPQHF. The CDR3, as DNA: TGTGCCAGCAGTTTATCCGGCCGACAGTTCAATCAGCCCCAGCATTTT.

Many counts were recorded for this clonotype. The genes are TRBV27 and TRBJ2-7; the D gene could be TRBD1 or TRBD2 (5 bases each). CDR3 size: 13 residues. Trimming pared 3 bases from V and 4 bases from J, leaving 10 bases between. CDR1 is MNHEY, CDR2 SMNVEV, per germline (reference sequence). CDR3 sequence (DNA): TGTGCCAGCAGTTTTGGGGGTTGGTACGAGCAGTACTTC. Its translation is CASSFGGWYEQYF.

Note on this clonotype: One end of the junction varies from germline; a read error may be responsible. CDR3 sequence reads: CASSLTREFPDTRYF. In DNA, the CDR3 is TGTGCCAGCAGCTTGACTCGGGAGTTCCCAGATACGCGGTATTTT. The rearrangement joins TRBV7-9 to TRBJ2-3; possible D gene TRBD2, 6 bases. Germline V gene data show CDR1 as SEHNR and CDR2 as FQNEAQ (reference sequence). This CDR3 contains 15 residues. The full variable domain, with the rest looked up from reference TRBV7-9 and TRBJ2-3, is DTGVSQNPRHKITKRGQNVTFRCDPISEHNRLYWYRQTLGQGPEFLTYFQNEAQLEKSRLLSDRFSAERPKGSFSTLEIQRTEQGDSAMYLCASSLTREFPDTRYFGPGTRLTVL.

This chain joins TRBV10-3 and TRBJ2-3, with 9 nucleotides matching TRBD2. Germline V gene lookup returns CDR1 ENHRY and CDR2 SYGVKD. This CDR3 spans 13 amino acids. Trimming cost V 8 bases and J 1 base; bases outside gene matches: 1. The CDR3 bases are TGTGCCATCGGCGGGGGGGGCACAGATACGCAGTATTTT. This translates into CAIGGGGTDTQYF.

This clonotype was seen ten or more times. The CDR3 nucleotides read TGTGCCAGCAGCTTGTCTTCCTGGGTGGGTGAAGCTTTCTTT. Its translation: CASSLSSWVGEAFF. This chain uses TRBV5-6 with TRBJ1-1; D not certain. V lost 1 base to trimming and J lost 7 bases, with 14 bases between them. The CDR3 extends over 14 amino acids. CDR1 and CDR2 (germline): SGHDT, YYEEEE.

This clonotype was seen at least ten times. V usage is TRBV7-9 and J usage is TRBJ1-1; D is unclear. CDR1 and CDR2 (germline): SEHNR, FQNEAQ (reference sequence). Trimming stripped 6 bases from V and 3 bases from J, with 14 bases between. The CDR3 is made up of 14 amino acids. The CDR3 loop is CASSWTAGDTEAFF. CDR3 in DNA: TGTGCCAGCAGTTGGACCGCCGGGGACACTGAAGCTTTCTTT. The variable domain in full, with the rest retrieved from reference TRBV7-9 and TRBJ1-1, is DTGVSQNPRHKITKRGQNVTFRCDPISEHNRLYWYRQTLGQGPEFLTYFQNEAQLEKSRLLSDRFSAERPKGSFSTLEIQRTEQGDSAMYLCASSWTAGDTEAFFGQGTRLTVV.

V is TRBV19 and J is TRBJ1-1, with unresolved D. The CDR3 loop spans 14 amino acids. Germline V gene lookup returns CDR1 LNHDA and CDR2 SQIVND (reference sequence). V lost 2 bases and J lost 2, with 9 bases in between. This CDR3 reads CASSISTGNTEAFF. In DNA form, the CDR3 reads TGTGCCAGTAGTATAAGTACGGGTAACACTGAAGCTTTCTTT.

A remark on this clonotype: This clone may be a read error of a much larger clone one base away. The chain has TRBV7-9 and TRBJ2-7, with 7 bases identical to TRBD2. CDR1 is SEHNR, CDR2 FQNEAQ, per germline (reference sequence). The CDR3 is made up of 14 amino acids. The chain's CDR3 is CASSLTSPLYEQDF. In DNA form, the CDR3 reads TGTGCCAGCAGCTTGACTAGCCCTCTTTACGAGCAGGACTTC.

Notes on this clonotype: This may be a read error, as it is one base from a much larger clone. The chain joins TRBV28 to TRBJ2-7, with TRBD2 matching 10 bases. In germline, CDR1 is MDHEN, CDR2 SYDVKM. Trimming cost V 10 bases and J 2 bases; bases outside gene matches: 8. The CDR3 runs 14 residues. The CDR3: CAIKGAGGPYEQYF. In DNA form, the CDR3 reads TGTGCCATAAAAGGAGCGGGAGGGCCCTACGAGCAGTACTTC.

This clonotype has just a few counts. The rearrangement uses TRBV6-2 or TRBV6-3 and TRBJ2-2, with D possibly matching TRBD2 (5 bases). The CDR3 has 13 amino acids. V was trimmed by 7 bases and J by 1 base, leaving 7 bases between them. Germline assignment: CDR1 MNHEY and CDR2 SVGEGT. This CDR3 reads CASKRVNTGELFF. DNA of the CDR3: TGTGCCAGCAAGAGGGTGAACACCGGGGAGCTGTTTTTT.

At least ten counts were recorded for this clonotype. The chain joins TRBV12-3 or TRBV12-4 to TRBJ2-5, with D unclear. Trimming removed 4 bases from V and 2 bases from J, with 11 bases in between. The CDR3 spans 14 residues. CDR3 amino acids: CASSSLGNQETQYF. As DNA, the CDR3 is TGTGCCAGCAGTTCGTTGGGAAATCAAGAGACCCAGTACTTC.

This clonotype was counted at least ten times. This chain links TRBV19 with TRBJ2-2; D is possibly TRBD2 (6 bases). CDR1 is LNHDA, CDR2 SQIVND, per germline (reference sequence). V lost 5 bases and J lost 4, with 14 bases in between. The CDR3 contains 15 residues. DNA for the CDR3: TGTGCCAGTAGTGTGGGGGGTAGGGGCACCGGGGAGCTGTTTTTT. Translation: CASSVGGRGTGELFF.

This clonotype turned up a few times. The chain carries TRBV27 and TRBJ1-3; 10 bases align to TRBD1. The CDR3 covers 15 residues. From germline, CDR1 is MNHEY and CDR2 SMNVEV (reference sequence). With V trimmed by 5 bases and J by 3 bases, 4 bases remained unmatched. The CDR3 reads CASSRGQGFGNTIYF. The CDR3 DNA follows: TGTGCCAGCAGTAGGGGACAGGGGTTTGGAAACACCATATATTTT.

This clonotype came up many times. The rearrangement uses TRBV5-4 and TRBJ2-3; D gene ambiguous. Germline assignment: CDR1 SGHNT and CDR2 YYREEE (reference sequence). This CDR3 is built from 16 residues. Trimming took 0 bases from V and 2 from J, leaving 13 bases between them. The DNA of the CDR3 is TGTGCCAGCAGCTTGGGTGCCCGCGACTCCACAGATACGCAGTATTTT. Translating it yields CASSLGARDSTDTQYF.

The chain is built from TRBV12-5 and TRBJ2-7, with D hard to call. The germline V and J ends were trimmed by 6 bases and 4 bases, with 13 bases remaining between them. This CDR3 has 13 residues. CDR1 and CDR2 (germline): LGHNT, FRNRAP. The CDR3 here is CASGRYGRYEQYF. The CDR3 DNA sequence: TGTGCTAGTGGGCGATACGGACGATACGAGCAGTACTTC.